This T cell receptor beta chain was sequenced for a study of vaccination effects on CD4 cells after COVID-19. Looked up from germline, CDR1 is LGHDT and CDR2 is YNNKEL (reference sequence). This CDR3 comprises 16 residues. V dropped 1 base and J dropped 4; count of bases not matched to a gene: 6. Remarks on this clone: Its antigen is not known.

This table comes from immunoSEQ multiplex PCR, and its TCRdb copy is limited to in-frame clones, with some not included. Seen here are tens of thousands of clones, less than 80% observed once, and the top ten hold around 1.2%. The ViraFEST assay expanded antigen-specific CD4+ T cells with viral peptide pools before sequencing. Investigators separated out CD4+ T cells once more than nine days of culture had passed. Either the mRNA-1273 or the BNT162b2 vaccine was given to participants as two doses. The material sequenced was CD4+ T cells from PBMCs cultured with HCoV-229E spike peptides, taken after COVID-19 vaccination. The chain couples TRBV3-1 (or the pseudogene TRBV3-2) to TRBJ2-2, with 7 bases that match TRBD2. This clonotype was obtained from a human donor who received a COVID-19 vaccine. CDR3 in amino acids: CASSQGASGPTGELFF. For the CDR3, the DNA is TGTGCCAGCAGCCAAGGGGCTAGCGGTCCCACCGGGGAGCTGTTTTTT.